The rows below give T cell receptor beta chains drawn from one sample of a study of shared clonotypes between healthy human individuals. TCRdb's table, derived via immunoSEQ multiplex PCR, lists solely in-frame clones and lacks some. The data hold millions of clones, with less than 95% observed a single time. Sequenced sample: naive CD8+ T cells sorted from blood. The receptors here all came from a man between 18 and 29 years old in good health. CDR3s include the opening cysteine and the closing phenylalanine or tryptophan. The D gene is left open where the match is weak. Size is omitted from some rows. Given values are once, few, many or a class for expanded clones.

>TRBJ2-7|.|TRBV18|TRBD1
CASSPIGGAGGYLYEQYF
TGTGCCAGCTCACCAATAGGTGGGGCAGGGGGCTATCTCTACGAGCAGTACTTC
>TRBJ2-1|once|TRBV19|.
CASGRDFSSYNEQFF
TGTGCCAGTGGCCGGGACTTCAGCTCCTACAATGAGCAGTTCTTC
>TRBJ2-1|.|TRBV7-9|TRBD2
CASSLGVSSGENEQFF
TGTGCCAGCAGCTTAGGGGTTTCTAGCGGGGAGAATGAGCAGTTCTTC
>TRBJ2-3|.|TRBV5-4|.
CASGAGKDTQYF
TGTGCCAGCGGGGCAGGGAAGGATACGCAGTATTTT
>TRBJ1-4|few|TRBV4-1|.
CASSPGGRVEKLFF
TGCGCCAGCAGCCCCGGAGGACGGGTTGAAAAACTGTTTTTT
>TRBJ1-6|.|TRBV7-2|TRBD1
CASSLLSVGQANSPLHF
TGTGCCAGCAGCTTATTATCGGTGGGACAGGCTAATTCACCCCTCCACTTT
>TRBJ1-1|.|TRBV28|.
CASSYGQLMNTEAFF
TGTGCCAGCAGTTACGGACAGCTTATGAACACTGAAGCTTTCTTT
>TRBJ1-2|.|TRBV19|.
CASTDITGPSGYTF
TGTGCCAGTACCGATATTACAGGCCCATCTGGCTACACCTTC
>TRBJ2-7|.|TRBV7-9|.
CASSFSEVVYEQYF
TGTGCCAGCAGCTTCTCCGAGGTAGTCTACGAGCAGTACTTC
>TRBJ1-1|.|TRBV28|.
CASSPSELNTEAFF
TGTGCCAGCAGCCCCTCTGAACTGAACACTGAAGCTTTCTTT
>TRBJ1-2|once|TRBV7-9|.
CASSLTGSLYGYTF
TGTGCCAGCAGCTTAACAGGGAGTTTGTATGGCTACACCTTC
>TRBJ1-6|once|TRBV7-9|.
CASSLGGDSPLHF
TGTGCCAGCAGCTTAGGAGGAGATTCACCCCTCCACTTT
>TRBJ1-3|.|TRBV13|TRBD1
CASSFGQGGDTIYF
TGTGCCAGCAGCTTCGGACAGGGGGGGGACACCATATATTTT
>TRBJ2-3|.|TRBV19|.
CASSIDLYTQYF
TGTGCCAGTAGTATAGACCTGTATACGCAGTATTTT
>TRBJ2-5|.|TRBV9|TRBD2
CASSVGTSGTETQYF
TGTGCCAGCAGCGTAGGGACTAGCGGGACGGAGACCCAGTACTTC
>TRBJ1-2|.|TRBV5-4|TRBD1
CASSYATGASGNYGYTF
TGTGCCAGCAGCTACGCAACAGGGGCCTCAGGCAACTATGGCTACACCTTC
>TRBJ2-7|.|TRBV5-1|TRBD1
CASSLEAYRGYEQYF
TGCGCCAGCAGCTTGGAGGCTTACAGGGGGTACGAGCAGTACTTC
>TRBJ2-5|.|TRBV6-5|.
CASSYREDQETQYF
TGTGCCAGCAGTTACCGAGAGGACCAAGAGACCCAGTACTTC
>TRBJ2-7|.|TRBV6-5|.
CASSYDLESYEQYF
TGTGCCAGCAGTTATGATCTGGAGAGCTACGAGCAGTACTTC
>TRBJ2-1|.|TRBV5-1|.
CASSSDPVPYNEQFF
TGCGCCAGCAGCTCTGATCCCGTCCCCTACAATGAGCAGTTCTTC
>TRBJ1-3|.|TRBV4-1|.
CASSQGQAISGNTIYF
TGCGCCAGCAGCCAAGGACAGGCTATCTCTGGAAACACCATATATTTT
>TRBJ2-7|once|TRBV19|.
CASSIADVDYEQYF
TGTGCCAGTAGTATAGCTGACGTTGACTACGAGCAGTACTTC
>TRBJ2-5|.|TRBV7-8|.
CASSLGGGGGETQYF
TGTGCCAGCAGCTTAGGTGGAGGAGGGGGGGAGACCCAGTACTTC
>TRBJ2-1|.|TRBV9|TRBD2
CASSVGSGSAYNEQFF
TGTGCCAGCAGCGTAGGTAGCGGGAGTGCCTACAATGAGCAGTTCTTC
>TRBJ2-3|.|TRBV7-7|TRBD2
CASSPIAGAATDTQYF
TGTGCTAGCAGCCCAATAGCGGGGGCCGCGACAGATACGCAGTATTTT
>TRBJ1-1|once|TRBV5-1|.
CASSLGGPITEAFF
TGCGCCAGCAGCTTAGGGGGGCCAATCACTGAAGCTTTCTTT
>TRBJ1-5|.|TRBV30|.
CAWSDIPHRDSNQPQHF
TGTGCCTGGAGTGATATACCCCACAGGGATAGCAATCAGCCCCAGCATTTT
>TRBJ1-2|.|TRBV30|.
CAWSHLQAPGDYGYTF
TGTGCCTGGAGTCATCTTCAGGCTCCCGGGGACTATGGCTACACCTTC
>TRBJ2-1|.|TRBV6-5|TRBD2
CASSYLGEGYNEQFF
TGTGCCAGCAGTTACCTAGGGGAGGGTTACAATGAGCAGTTCTTC
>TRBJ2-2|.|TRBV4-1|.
CASSPQVGTGELFF
TGCGCCAGCAGCCCGCAAGTAGGCACCGGGGAGCTGTTTTTT
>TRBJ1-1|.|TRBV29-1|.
CSVEDLWQGGTEAFF
TGCAGCGTTGAAGATCTTTGGCAGGGAGGCACTGAAGCTTTCTTT
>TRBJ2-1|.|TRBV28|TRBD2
CASGVTGTISNEQFF
TGTGCCAGCGGTGTAACCGGGACTATAAGCAATGAGCAGTTCTTC
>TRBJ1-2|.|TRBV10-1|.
CASMMADNYGYTF
TGCGCCAGCATGATGGCGGATAACTATGGCTACACCTTC
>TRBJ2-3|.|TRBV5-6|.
CASSSFLDTQYF
TGTGCCAGCAGCAGTTTCCTAGATACGCAGTATTTT
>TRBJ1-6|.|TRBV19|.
CASSMHPSSYNSPLHF
TGTGCCAGTAGTATGCACCCCAGCTCCTATAATTCACCCCTCCACTTT
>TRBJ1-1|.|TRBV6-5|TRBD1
CASSYDRGLEAFF
TGTGCCAGCAGTTACGACAGGGGCCTTGAAGCTTTCTTT
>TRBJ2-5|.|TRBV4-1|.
CASSQDRGSGETQYF
TGCGCCAGCAGCCAAGATAGAGGGTCTGGAGAGACCCAGTACTTC
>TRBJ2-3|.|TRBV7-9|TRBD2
CASSLSGGASDTQYF
TGTGCCAGCAGCCTTTCCGGGGGGGCCTCAGATACGCAGTATTTT
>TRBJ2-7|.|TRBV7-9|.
CASSATGTHYEQYF
TGTGCCAGCAGCGCAACCGGGACGCACTACGAGCAGTACTTC
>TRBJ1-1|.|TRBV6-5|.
CASSYSGSGTEAFF
TGTGCCAGCAGTTACTCGGGGAGTGGTACTGAAGCTTTCTTT